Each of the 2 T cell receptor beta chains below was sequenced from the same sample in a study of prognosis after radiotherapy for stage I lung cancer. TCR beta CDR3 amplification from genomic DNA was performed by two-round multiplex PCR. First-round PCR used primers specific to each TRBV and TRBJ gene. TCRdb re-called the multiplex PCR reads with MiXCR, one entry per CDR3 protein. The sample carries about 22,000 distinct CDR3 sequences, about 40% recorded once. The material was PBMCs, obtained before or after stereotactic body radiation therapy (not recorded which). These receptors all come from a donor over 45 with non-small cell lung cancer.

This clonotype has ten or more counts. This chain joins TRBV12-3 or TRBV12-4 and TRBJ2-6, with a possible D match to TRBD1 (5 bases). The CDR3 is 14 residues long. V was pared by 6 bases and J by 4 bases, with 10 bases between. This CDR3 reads CASRWGPGANVLTF. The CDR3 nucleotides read TGTGCCAGCAGGTGGGGCCCGGGGGCCAACGTCCTGACTTTC.

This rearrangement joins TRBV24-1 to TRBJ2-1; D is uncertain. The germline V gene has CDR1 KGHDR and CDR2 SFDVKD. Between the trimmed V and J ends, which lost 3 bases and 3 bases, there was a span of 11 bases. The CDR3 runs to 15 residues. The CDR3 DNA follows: TGTGCCACCAGTGATGCCGGAAAGGTCTACAATGAGCAGTTCTTC. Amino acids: CATSDAGKVYNEQFF.